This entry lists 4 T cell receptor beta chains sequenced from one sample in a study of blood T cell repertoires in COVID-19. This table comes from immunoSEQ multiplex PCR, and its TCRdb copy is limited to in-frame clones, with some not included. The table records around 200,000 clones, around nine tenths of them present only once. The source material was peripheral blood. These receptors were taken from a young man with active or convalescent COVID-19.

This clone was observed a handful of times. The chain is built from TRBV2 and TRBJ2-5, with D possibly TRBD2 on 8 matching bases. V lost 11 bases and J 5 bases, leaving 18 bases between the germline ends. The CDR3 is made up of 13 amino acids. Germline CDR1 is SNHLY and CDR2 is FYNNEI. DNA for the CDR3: TGTGCCGGGGGACAGCGGGAGAGGGAGACCCAGTACTTC. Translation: CAGGQRERETQYF.

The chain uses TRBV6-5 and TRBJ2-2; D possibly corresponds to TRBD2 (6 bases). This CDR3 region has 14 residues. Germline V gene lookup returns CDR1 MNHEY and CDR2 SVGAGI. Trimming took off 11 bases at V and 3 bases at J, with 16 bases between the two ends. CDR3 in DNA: TGTGCCTCCACTGTGGGGGGTGACACCGGGGAGCTGTTTTTT. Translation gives CASTVGGDTGELFF.

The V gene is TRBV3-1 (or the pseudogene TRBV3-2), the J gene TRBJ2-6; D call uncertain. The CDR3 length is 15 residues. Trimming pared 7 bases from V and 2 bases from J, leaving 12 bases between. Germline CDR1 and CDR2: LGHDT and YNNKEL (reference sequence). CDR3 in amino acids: CASTLGFTGANVLTF. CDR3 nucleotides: TGTGCCAGCACCCTCGGGTTCACTGGGGCCAACGTCCTGACTTTC.

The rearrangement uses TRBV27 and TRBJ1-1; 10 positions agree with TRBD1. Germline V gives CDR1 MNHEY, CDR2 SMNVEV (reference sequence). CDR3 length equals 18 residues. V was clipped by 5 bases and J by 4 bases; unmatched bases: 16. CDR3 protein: CASSPRVPGQGSGTEAFF. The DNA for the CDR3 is TGTGCCAGCAGTCCGCGAGTCCCGGGACAGGGGTCGGGCACTGAAGCTTTCTTT.